This note documents a single TCR beta chain sequence. TCRdb's table, derived via immunoSEQ multiplex PCR, lists solely in-frame clones and lacks some. The sample lists 80,000 or so clones, 94% occurring once. The sample originates from a study of control samples from healthy donors and cancer patients. This CDR3 is built from 15 residues. V was clipped by 1 base and J by 4 bases, with 12 bases between them. Germline V CDR1 and CDR2: KGHDR, SFDVKD. Specimen: blood. The chain combines TRBV24-1 with TRBJ2-5, with D unclear. This receptor was obtained from a woman between 40 and 55 years old in good health. CDR3 bases: TGTGCCACCAGTGATTTTCAGAGTCTCCCAGAGACCCAGTACTTC. Encoded protein: CATSDFQSLPETQYF.